This note documents a single TCR beta chain sequence. Its antigen is still unknown. The sample comes from a study of blood T cells in healthy people across ages. Study in general: T cells yielded about one barcoded beta molecule per two cells through template switching. Findings and caveats of the study: Those diversity estimates obtained from one million T cells were thought to be underestimates. Diversity of TCR beta per million T cells declined in a roughly linear way with age.

The study recruited healthy Caucasian donors from Russia who were aged about 6 to 100. J gave up 8 bases and V 2 bases, and 10 bases lay outside the gene matches. CDR3 size: 16 residues. Germline V gives CDR1 WSHSY, CDR2 SAAADI. Through a sample-barcoded 5' primer and a J-beta primer mix, a second PCR was run for 7 to 11 cycles. TCRdb used MiXCR to reprocess the 5' RACE reads, holding one entry per CDR3 protein. Of some 1.5 million distinct CDR3 sequences detected, over 25% appear once; the ten largest clones hold roughly 8.2%. The chain recombines TRBV10-2 with TRBJ2-1; 9 positions agree with TRBD2. The sequence derives from a woman in her 30s in good health. Sequenced sample: blood. The CDR3 sequence: CASSEGLAGMGDEQFF. The CDR3, as DNA: TGCGCCAGCAGTGAGGGGCTAGCGGGGATGGGCGATGAGCAGTTCTTC.